The text below deals with one T cell receptor beta chain. No antigen is known for it. Treatment defined: some 20 received Ad26.COV2.S at low or high dose, single or two shots; 5 received placebo; per-sample allocation not given. At day 63 after the first vaccine or placebo injection, samples were drawn. These data are taken from a study of Ad26.COV2.S vaccination and SARS-CoV-2 variants. Study observations and caveats: Reportedly, spike-specific CD8+ and CD4+ T cell responses achieved substantial breadth once vaccination had taken place.

TCRdb's copy holds only in-frame clones and misses some; the assay was immunoSEQ multiplex PCR. The sample has hundreds of thousands of clones; approximately 88% are singletons. The source material was peripheral blood, sampled in a trial of Ad26.COV2.S vaccine versus placebo. The sequence derives from a person between 18 and 65 years old who received the Ad26.COV2.S COVID-19 vaccine or a placebo.

In DNA form, the CDR3 reads TGTGCCACCAGCAGACCCGGGACAGGGACCAGCTCCTATAATTCACCCCTCCACTTT. This translates into CATSRPGTGTSSYNSPLHF. The V and J genes are TRBV15 and TRBJ1-6; 9 nucleotides match TRBD1. In germline, CDR1 is LNHNV, CDR2 YYDKDF (reference sequence). There are 19 residues in the CDR3. V lost 2 bases to trimming and J lost 0 bases; unmatched junction nucleotides: 8.